This T cell receptor beta chain stems from a study of cytomegalovirus exposure and HLA in healthy donors listed by TCRdb under 2017. As for the study more broadly: According to an earlier analysis of 550 to 750 of the donors, about 180 million T cells yielded 117 million unique TCR beta sequences and about 300 Gb of sequence data. An early release that covered about 640 HLA-typed donors contained around 300 gigabases of sequencing data and 85 million to 100 million unique TCR sequences. The genetic ancestry cluster associated with self-reported Caucasian donors included roughly four fifths of the 350 to 500 genotyped donors. The aim of the study was to test whether cataloging public T cell receptors could identify signatures of past pathogen exposure. Using immunosequencing, the study profiled T cell repertoires from around 670 subjects and related those repertoires to cytomegalovirus serostatus. A separate validation cohort of approximately 130 different subjects was used in addition to the 666-subject first cohort. High-throughput TCR immunosequencing, statistical association of individual TCRs with disease status, and machine learning were combined to predict cytomegalovirus infection status. A later analysis re-examined previously published TCR beta repertoires from just over 650 donors and added high-resolution HLA genotyping to investigate patterns of TCR occurrence. Rather than using new phenotypic data, the later analysis identified candidate immune exposures from TCR beta sequences and from how often those sequences occurred across donors. To decide whether each TCR beta V gene segment behaved as functional or pseudogenic, an earlier analysis of several hundred of the donors relied on high-throughput TCR beta sequencing. Donor age, sex, ethnicity and CMV serostatus were compiled alongside the repertoire data. Genome-wide SNP genotypes for about 65% of the roughly 700 donors were used in a later genetic analysis, which treated that subset as a discovery cohort. Every repertoire in the discovery cohort had been generated on one and the same sequencing platform. HLA typing included class I and class II loci at four-digit resolution. The number of donors typed differed by locus, with about 629-640 for A, B, C, DRB1 and DQB1, roughly 550 for DQA1, some 570 for DPA1, and some 470 for DPB1. Roughly 5 DR-DQ haplotypes were treated as single units for association and clustering because of strong linkage in the cohort. Among roughly 370 genotyped donors of the cohort, an average of 235,054 unique TCR beta nucleotide sequences were sequenced per donor, roughly a sixth of them non-productive.

Receptor amplification or capture employed the immunoSEQ multiplex PCR assay. For the multiplex PCR, a mixture combining 60 forward primers for TCR Vbeta segments and 13 reverse primers for TCR Jbeta segments was used. A multiplex PCR assay on genomic DNA amplified the CDR3 region of rearranged TCR beta genes. The amplified TCR beta libraries were sequenced on the Illumina HiSeq System as 87-base-pair reads. On the authors' methods: In a later analysis, about 80 million unique TCR beta chains were counted across the roughly 610 repertoires, and approximately 11 million of these chains were shared by at least two donors. Raw reads were error-corrected and collapsed into unique sequences with a nearest-neighbor algorithm that merged closely related sequences to remove PCR and sequencing errors. Alignment of CDR3 sequences to IMGT reference sequences was used to assign V, D and J gene segments. For a sequence to be retained, a match of at least six nucleotides was required to both a V gene segment and a J gene segment. Rearrangements were called productive when the CDR3 lacked stop codons and stayed in frame with V and J; all others were non-productive. Following IMGT convention, CDR3 was defined as the stretch from the second conserved V-encoded cysteine up to the conserved J-encoded phenylalanine. In an earlier analysis of approximately 500 of the donors, sequences lacking an unambiguous match to a single V gene segment were excluded. An earlier analysis of 500 to 700 of the donors classified V segments as functional when productive rearrangements were above 56.7% and as segregating when the standard deviation between donors was above 5%. A statistical classification framework was built to diagnose cytomegalovirus status from the catalog of TCR beta chain sequences. A later analysis assigned V and J genes by comparing TCR nucleotide sequences with IMGT/GENE-DB human TR gene sequences. Using the TCRdist pipeline, a later analysis assigned CDR3 sequences along with most-parsimonious VDJ recombination scenarios. A later analysis defined each TCR beta chain by its CDR3 amino acid sequence plus V-gene family, and excluded reads lacking a unique V-gene family. In a later analysis, fewer than 650 highly shared, low-generation-probability nucleotide sequences were removed to address suspected cross-contamination and a sequencing artifact. A later analysis calculated a clonal expansion index for each public chain from normalized within-repertoire ranks of inferred template counts. Generation probabilities in a later analysis came from a VDJ recombination model fitted to out-of-frame rearrangements, and those results were checked against IGoR. In a later analysis, hypergeometric tests were used to score TCR-TCR, TCR-HLA and TCR-CMV co-occurrence, with a repertoire-size bias correction applied to TCR pairs. A later analysis estimated false discovery rates by permuting HLA or CMV assignments 20 times. A later analysis grouped co-occurring TCRs with DBSCAN, adding TCRdist sequence similarity when clustering within HLA-allele-positive subsets. Repertoires with fewer than 30,000 or more than 120,000 public chains were left out of co-occurrence clustering, as were five repertoires with anomalous nucleotide sharing. The immuneACCESS repertoire file appears here via TCRdb, limited to in-frame rearrangements. These files lack a portion of the clones; in checked studies, under half of the deficit traces to unresolved V genes, and the cause of the others is not known. Clone size and the V and J calls come from that table; the DNA yielded D and trimming. The sample yields 150,000 to 200,000 clones; around four fifths were counted once. Jointly, the top ten make up more than 1.5% of the sample.

At the junction V is shortened by 11 bases and J by 4 bases, with 14 bases in between. Per the germline V gene, SNHLY is the CDR1 and FYNNEI is the CDR2. The CDR3 measures 12 amino acids from cysteine to phenylalanine. The CDR3 DNA has 36 bases and is translated from base 1. This clone has a handful of counts. Its antigen is not yet known. No per-base quality is available; no much larger clone lies one base away. The cohort consisted of 670 or so healthy bone marrow donors. At the time of sampling, every cohort member was nominally healthy, though immune exposures that went unrecorded were likely present. The donor tested CMV seropositive and was one of the 289 seropositive cohort members. A peripheral blood sample was provided by each donor, and peripheral blood mononuclear cells were used for TCR beta sequencing. The Qiagen DNeasy Blood Extraction Kit was used to extract genomic DNA from the blood cell samples.

Study-wide findings and limitations: Most TCR sequences were observed very rarely across donors, whereas some public TCRs were present in many individuals. The authors suggested that the approach could potentially be extended to other disease states and immunological phenotypes. According to a later genetic analysis, donors in an Asian-associated ancestry cluster had fewer N-insertions in productive TCRs than the approximately 630-donor mean. Because counts were too low, seventeen rarely observed V segments, including chromosome 9 orphons, were excluded from the earlier analysis of 587 of the donors. The study listed 150 to 200 TCR beta chains as associated with cytomegalovirus. The cohort was sequenced for TCR beta chains only, and without alpha or paired-chain data the features that could be detected were limited. In a later analysis, 16,951 TCR beta sequences were associated with specific HLA alleles at a false discovery rate of 0.05. Correlated functional status among segregating V segments might reflect linkage disequilibrium, but an unknown experimental factor could not be ruled out. The classifier was reported to diagnose cytomegalovirus status with high specificity and sensitivity in both the original and validation cohorts. According to a later analysis, TCR association rates differed among HLA loci, with DRB1 alleles showing the most associated TCRs and HLA-C alleles showing the fewest. According to a later analysis, parvovirus B19, influenza, CMV and Epstein-Barr virus appeared linked to several top co-occurrence clusters. The sequencing pipeline was judged likely to have produced a cluster of highly shared sequence variants as a technical artifact. Because HLA typing was unavailable for some donors at each locus, only the typed subset was used in association tests. In vitro tests confirmed that a few of the cytomegalovirus-associated TCR beta chains recognize cytomegalovirus antigens. The 87-base-pair reads could not distinguish some IMGT-functional V segments, including TRBV6-2 and TRBV6-3, so those segments were excluded. When HLA alleles, especially DR and DQ, strongly co-occurred, attributing TCR associations to individual alleles was difficult. In an earlier analysis of approximately 590 of the donors, most TCR beta V segments were observed in productive rearrangements about 87% or about 30% of the time, broadly matching IMGT annotations. A later analysis found that most CMV-associated TCR beta chains appeared HLA-restricted, with HLA associations seemingly driven largely by CMV exposure. A further reported finding was that TCR beta sequences accurately predicted the HLA-A and HLA-B alleles for most subjects in the first cohort. Presence/absence analyses assumed roughly uniform sequencing depth across donors, an assumption that may not hold. V-gene and J-gene trimming of TCR beta chains was associated with a missense DCLRE1C variant in a later genetic analysis, and the association was replicated in an independent cohort. In a later analysis, HLA-associated TCR beta chains showed more clonal expansion and lower generation probabilities than non-associated chains that were equally common. Immune exposure information for the cohort was limited to CMV serostatus.

This sequence was found in a man between 35 and 55 years old in good health and CMV-seropositive. Here the chain combines TRBV2 and TRBJ1-1; the D gene is possibly TRBD1, with 5 bases matching. Sequencing was performed on PBMCs. The CDR3 protein is CASREGFTEAFF. At the DNA level, the sequence is TGTGCCTCCAGGGAGGGCTTCACTGAAGCTTTCTTT.